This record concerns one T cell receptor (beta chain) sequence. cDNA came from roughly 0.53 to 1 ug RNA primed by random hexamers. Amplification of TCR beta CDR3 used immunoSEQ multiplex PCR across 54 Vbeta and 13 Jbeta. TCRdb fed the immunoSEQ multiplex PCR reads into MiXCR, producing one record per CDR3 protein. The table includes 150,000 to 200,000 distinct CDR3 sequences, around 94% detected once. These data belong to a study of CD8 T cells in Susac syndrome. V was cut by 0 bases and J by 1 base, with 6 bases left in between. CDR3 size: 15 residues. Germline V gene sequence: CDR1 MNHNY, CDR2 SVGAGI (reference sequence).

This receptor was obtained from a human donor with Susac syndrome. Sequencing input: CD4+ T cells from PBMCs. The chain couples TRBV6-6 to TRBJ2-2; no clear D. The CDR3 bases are TGTGCCAGCAGTTACTCGAGAAGGAACACCGGGGAGCTGTTTTTT. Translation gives CASSYSRRNTGELFF.